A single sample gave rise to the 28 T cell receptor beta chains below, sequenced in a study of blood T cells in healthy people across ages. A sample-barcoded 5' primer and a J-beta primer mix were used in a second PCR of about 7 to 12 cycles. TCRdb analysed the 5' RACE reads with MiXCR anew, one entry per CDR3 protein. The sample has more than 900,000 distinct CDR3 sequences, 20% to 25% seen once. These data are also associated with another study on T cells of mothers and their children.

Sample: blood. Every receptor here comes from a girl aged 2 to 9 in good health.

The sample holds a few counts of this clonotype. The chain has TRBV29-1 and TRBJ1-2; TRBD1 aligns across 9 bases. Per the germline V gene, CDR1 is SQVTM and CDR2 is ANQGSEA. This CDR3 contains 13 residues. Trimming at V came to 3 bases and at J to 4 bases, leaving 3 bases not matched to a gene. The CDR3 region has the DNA TGCAGCGTTGACACGGGACAGGGCTATGGCTACACCTTC. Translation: CSVDTGQGYGYTF. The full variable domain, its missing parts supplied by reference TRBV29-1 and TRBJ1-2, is SAVISQKPSRDICQRGTSLTIQCQVDSQVTMMFWYRQQPGQSLTLIATANQGSEATYESGFVIDKFPISRPNLTFSTLTVSNMSPEDSSIYLCSVDTGQGYGYTFGSGTRLTVV.

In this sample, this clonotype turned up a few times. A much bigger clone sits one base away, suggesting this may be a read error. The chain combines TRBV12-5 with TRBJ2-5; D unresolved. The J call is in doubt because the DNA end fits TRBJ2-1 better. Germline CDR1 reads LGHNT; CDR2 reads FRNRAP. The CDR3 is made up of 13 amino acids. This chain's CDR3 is CASGPSSNNEQFF. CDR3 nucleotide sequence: TGTGCTAGTGGTCCGAGCTCCAACAATGAGCAGTTCTTC.

Here the CDR3 DNA reads TGTGCCAGCAGCTCCAAGGGGTCGGGGGCGTACACTGAAGCTTTCTTT. It codes for CASSSKGSGAYTEAFF. The V call is TRBV7-9, the J call TRBJ1-1; a weak D match, TRBD1 (6 bases). CDR3 length equals 16 residues. The germline V gene has CDR1 SEHNR and CDR2 FQNEAQ (reference sequence). With 4 bases removed from V and 3 bases from J, the gap between germline ends came to 18 bases.

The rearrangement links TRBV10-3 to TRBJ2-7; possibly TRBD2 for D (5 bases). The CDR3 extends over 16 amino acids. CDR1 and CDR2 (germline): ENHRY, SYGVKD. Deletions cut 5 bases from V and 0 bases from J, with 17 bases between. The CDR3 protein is CAISSLAGLASYEQYF. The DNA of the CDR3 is TGTGCCATCAGTTCACTCGCCGGTCTAGCCTCCTACGAGCAGTACTTC.

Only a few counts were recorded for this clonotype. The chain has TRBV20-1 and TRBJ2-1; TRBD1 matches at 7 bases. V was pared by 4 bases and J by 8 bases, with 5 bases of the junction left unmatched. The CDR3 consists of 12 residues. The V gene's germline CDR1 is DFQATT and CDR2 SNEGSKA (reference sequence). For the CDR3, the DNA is TGCAGTGCTACCGGGACAGTGCATGAGCAGTTCTTC. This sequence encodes CSATGTVHEQFF.

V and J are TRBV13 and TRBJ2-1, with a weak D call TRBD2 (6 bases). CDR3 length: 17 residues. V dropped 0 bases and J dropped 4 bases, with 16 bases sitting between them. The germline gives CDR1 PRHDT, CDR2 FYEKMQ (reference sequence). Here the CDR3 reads CASSLGREHRQYNEQFF. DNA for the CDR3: TGTGCCAGCAGCTTAGGCCGGGAGCACAGACAATACAATGAGCAGTTCTTC.

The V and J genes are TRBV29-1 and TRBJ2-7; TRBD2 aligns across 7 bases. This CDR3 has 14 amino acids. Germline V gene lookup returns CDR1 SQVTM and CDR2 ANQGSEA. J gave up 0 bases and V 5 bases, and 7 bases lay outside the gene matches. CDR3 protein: CSVITSATSYEQYF. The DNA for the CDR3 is TGCAGCGTTATCACTAGCGCCACCTCCTACGAGCAGTACTTC.

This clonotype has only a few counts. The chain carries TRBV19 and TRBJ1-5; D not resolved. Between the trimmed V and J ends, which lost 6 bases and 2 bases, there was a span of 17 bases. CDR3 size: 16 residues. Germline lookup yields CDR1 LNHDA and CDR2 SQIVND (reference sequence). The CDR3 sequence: CASSSLSEDGNQPQHF. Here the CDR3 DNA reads TGTGCCAGTAGCTCGCTCTCGGAGGATGGCAATCAGCCCCAGCATTTT.

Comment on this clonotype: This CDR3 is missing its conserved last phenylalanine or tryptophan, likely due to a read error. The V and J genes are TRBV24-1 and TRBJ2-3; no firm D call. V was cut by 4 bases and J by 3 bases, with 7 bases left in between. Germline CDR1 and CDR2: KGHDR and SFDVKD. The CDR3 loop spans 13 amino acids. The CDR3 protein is CATSEENTDTQYL. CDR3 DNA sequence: TGTGCCACCAGTGAGGAGAATACAGATACGCAGTATCTT.

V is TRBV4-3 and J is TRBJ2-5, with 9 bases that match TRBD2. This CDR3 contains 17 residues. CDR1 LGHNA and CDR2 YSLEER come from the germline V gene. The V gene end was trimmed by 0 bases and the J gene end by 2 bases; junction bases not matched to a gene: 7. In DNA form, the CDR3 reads TGCGCCAGCAGCCAAGATGTGGCGGGGGGGCTACAAGAGACCCAGTACTTC. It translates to CASSQDVAGGLQETQYF.

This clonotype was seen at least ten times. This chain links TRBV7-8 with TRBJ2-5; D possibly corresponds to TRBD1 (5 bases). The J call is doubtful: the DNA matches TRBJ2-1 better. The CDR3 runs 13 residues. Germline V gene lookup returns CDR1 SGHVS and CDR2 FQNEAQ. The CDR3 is CASSPMTVNEQFF. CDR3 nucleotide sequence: TGTGCCAGCAGCCCAATGACAGTCAATGAGCAGTTCTTC.

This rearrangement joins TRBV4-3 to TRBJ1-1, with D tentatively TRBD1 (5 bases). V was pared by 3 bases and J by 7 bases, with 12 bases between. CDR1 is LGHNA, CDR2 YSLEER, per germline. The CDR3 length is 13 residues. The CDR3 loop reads CASSQSRVDEAFF. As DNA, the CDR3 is TGCGCCAGCAGCCAGTCCAGGGTCGATGAAGCTTTCTTT.

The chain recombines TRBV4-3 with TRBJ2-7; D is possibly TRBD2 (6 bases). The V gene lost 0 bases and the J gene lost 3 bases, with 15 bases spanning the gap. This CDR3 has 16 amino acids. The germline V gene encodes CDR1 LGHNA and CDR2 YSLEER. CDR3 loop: CASSQDSEWRGYEQYF. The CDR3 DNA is TGCGCCAGCAGCCAAGATTCCGAGTGGCGGGGCTACGAGCAGTACTTC.

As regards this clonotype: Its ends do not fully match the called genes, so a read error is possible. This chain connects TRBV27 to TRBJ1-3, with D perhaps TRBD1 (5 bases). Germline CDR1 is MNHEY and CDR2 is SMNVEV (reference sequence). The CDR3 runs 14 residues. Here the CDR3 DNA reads TGTGCCAGCAGTTTGGCAGGGACTGGAAACAGCATATATTTT. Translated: CASSLAGTGNSIYF.

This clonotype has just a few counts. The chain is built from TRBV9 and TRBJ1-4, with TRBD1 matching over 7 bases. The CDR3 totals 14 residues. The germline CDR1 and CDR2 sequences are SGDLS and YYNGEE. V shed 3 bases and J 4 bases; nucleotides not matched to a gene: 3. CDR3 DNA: TGTGCCAGCAGCGGCAGGGGGAATAATGAAAAACTGTTTTTT. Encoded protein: CASSGRGNNEKLFF.

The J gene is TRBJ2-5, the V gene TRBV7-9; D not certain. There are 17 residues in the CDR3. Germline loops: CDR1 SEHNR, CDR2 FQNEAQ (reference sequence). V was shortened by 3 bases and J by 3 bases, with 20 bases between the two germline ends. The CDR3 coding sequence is TGTGCCAGCAGCTTCCCCCATCGAGGCCGGGCAAAAGAGACCCAGTACTTC. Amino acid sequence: CASSFPHRGRAKETQYF.

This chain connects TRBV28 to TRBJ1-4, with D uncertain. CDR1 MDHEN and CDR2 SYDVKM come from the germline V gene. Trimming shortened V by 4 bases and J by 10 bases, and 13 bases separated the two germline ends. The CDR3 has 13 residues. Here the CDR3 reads CASSSGLVGKLFF. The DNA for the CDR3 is TGTGCCAGCAGTTCCGGACTTGTAGGAAAACTGTTTTTT.

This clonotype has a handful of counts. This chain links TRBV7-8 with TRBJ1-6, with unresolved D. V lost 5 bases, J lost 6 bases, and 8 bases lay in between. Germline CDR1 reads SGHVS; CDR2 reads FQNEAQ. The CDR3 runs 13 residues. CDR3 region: CASSPRTNSPLHF. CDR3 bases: TGTGCCAGCAGCCCGAGAACTAATTCACCCCTCCACTTT.

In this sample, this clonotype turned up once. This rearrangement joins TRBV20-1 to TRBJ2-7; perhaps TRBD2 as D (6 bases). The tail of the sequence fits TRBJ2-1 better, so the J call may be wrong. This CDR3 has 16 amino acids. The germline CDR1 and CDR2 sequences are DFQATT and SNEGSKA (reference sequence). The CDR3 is CSAKEGHKGSYNEQFF. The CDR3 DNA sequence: TGCAGTGCTAAGGAGGGTCATAAAGGATCGTACAATGAGCAGTTCTTC.

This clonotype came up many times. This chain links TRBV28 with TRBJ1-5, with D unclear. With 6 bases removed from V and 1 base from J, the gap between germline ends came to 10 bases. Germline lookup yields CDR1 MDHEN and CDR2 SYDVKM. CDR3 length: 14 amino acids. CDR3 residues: CASSQHGSNQPQHF. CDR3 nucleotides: TGTGCCAGCAGCCAACACGGGAGCAATCAGCCCCAGCATTTT.

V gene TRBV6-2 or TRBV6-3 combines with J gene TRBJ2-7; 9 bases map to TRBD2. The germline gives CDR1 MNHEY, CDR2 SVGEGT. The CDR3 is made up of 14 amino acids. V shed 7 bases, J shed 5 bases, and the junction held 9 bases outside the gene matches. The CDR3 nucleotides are TGTGCCAGCAAAGGACTAGCGTCCCTAGACGAGCAGTACTTC. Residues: CASKGLASLDEQYF.

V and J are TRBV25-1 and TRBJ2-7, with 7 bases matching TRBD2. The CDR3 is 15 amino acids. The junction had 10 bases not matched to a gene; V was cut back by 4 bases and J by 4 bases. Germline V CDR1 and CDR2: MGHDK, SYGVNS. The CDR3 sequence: CASSAKGRVLYEQYF. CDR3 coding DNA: TGTGCCAGCAGTGCCAAGGGGAGGGTCCTATACGAGCAGTACTTC.

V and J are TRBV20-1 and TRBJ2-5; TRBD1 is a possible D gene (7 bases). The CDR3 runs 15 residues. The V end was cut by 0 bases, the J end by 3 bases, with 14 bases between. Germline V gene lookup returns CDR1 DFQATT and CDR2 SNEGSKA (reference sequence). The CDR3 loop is CSARDQGGRKETQYF. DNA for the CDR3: TGCAGTGCTAGAGATCAGGGGGGAAGGAAAGAGACCCAGTACTTC.

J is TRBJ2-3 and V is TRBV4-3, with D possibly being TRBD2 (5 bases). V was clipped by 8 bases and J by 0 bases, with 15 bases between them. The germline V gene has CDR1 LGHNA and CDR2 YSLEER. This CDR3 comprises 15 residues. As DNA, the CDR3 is TGCGCCAGCGCCCTGGAGGTTTTGAGCACAGATACGCAGTATTTT. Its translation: CASALEVLSTDTQYF.

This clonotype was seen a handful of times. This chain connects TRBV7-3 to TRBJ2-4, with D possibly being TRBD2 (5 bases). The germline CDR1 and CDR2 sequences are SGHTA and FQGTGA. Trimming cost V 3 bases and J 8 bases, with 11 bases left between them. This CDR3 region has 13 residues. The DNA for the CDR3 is TGTGCCAGCAGCTTCGAGGCGCGGGACATTCAGTACTTC. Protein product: CASSFEARDIQYF.

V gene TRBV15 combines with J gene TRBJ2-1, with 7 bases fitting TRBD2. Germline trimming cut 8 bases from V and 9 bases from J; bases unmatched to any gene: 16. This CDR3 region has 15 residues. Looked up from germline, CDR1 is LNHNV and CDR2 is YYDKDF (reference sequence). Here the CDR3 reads CATQSGLVGIGEQFF. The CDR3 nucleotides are TGTGCCACCCAAAGCGGACTAGTAGGAATAGGTGAGCAGTTCTTC. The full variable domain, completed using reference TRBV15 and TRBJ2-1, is DAMVIQNPRYQVTQFGKPVTLSCSQTLNHNVMYWYQQKSSQAPKLLFHYYDKDFNNEADTPDNFQSRRPNTSFCFLDIRSPGLGDTAMYLCATQSGLVGIGEQFFGPGTRLTVL.

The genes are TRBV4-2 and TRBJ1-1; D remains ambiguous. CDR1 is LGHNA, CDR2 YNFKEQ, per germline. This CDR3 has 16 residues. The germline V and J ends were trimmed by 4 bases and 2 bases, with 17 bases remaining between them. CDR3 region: CASSRIKTSSNTEAFF. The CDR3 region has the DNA TGTGCCAGCAGCCGAATTAAGACCTCCTCCAACACTGAAGCTTTCTTT.

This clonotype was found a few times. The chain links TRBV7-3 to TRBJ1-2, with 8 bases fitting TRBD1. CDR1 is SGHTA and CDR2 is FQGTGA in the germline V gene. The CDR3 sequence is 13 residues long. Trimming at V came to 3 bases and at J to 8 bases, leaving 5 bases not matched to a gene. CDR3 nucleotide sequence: TGTGCCAGCAGCTTGACAGGGGTAGAGGGCTACACCTTC. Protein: CASSLTGVEGYTF.